This T cell receptor beta chain is from a study of T-cell memory formation after mild COVID-19. Notes on the study in general: Prior to infection, memory already included some responding clones, suggesting cross-reactive memory joined.

The 5'RACE method, run with constant-segment primers, produced TCR alpha and TCR beta cDNA libraries (carrying sample barcodes and UMIs). TCRdb reprocessed the 5' RACE reads with MiXCR, giving one entry per CDR3 protein. The sample yields 300,000 to 350,000 distinct CDR3 sequences, 19% seen once. The table lists this clonotype with a few counts. The antigen remains unidentified. Per the germline V gene, CDR1 is SGHTA and CDR2 is FQGNSA. With 5 bases clipped from V and 6 bases from J, the junction kept 5 bases outside the gene matches. The CDR3 totals 13 residues. The receptor was derived from a young man who had mild COVID-19 (a few samples of this study predate the infection). Cell type and time point are not known. Sequencing used PBMCs or a T cell subset sorted from them (not recorded which). The V call is TRBV7-2, the J call TRBJ2-3; 7 bases match TRBD2. CDR3 protein: CASSALLADTQYF. The CDR3 DNA reads TGTGCCAGCAGCGCCCTACTAGCGGATACGCAGTATTTT.